A selection of T cell receptor beta chains follows, all from one sample in a study of cytomegalovirus exposure and HLA in healthy donors. Using immunoSEQ multiplex PCR, the repertoire was profiled, and TCRdb retains in-frame clones only, with some absent. The repertoire has 100,000 to 150,000 clones, 74% of them found once; the top ten carry about 4%. The specimen sequenced was PBMCs. These receptors were taken from a woman aged 50 to 65 in good health and CMV-seropositive. Each CDR3 is given with its conserved first and last residue. Each record gives: J gene, V gene, CDR3 protein.

J gene: TRBJ1-2
V gene: TRBV7-8
CDR3 protein: CASSLGLAGGAISGYTF

J gene: TRBJ2-1
V gene: TRBV4-1
CDR3 protein: CASSPGFGYNEQFF

J gene: TRBJ1-6
V gene: TRBV11-2
CDR3 protein: CASSSAGQGKDFSPLHF

J gene: TRBJ2-1
V gene: TRBV18
CDR3 protein: CASSGLGTRTYNEQFF

J gene: TRBJ2-6
V gene: TRBV29-1
CDR3 protein: CSVGLLGASGANVLTF

J gene: TRBJ2-3
V gene: TRBV2
CDR3 protein: CASRTLAGGPDTQYF

J gene: TRBJ2-1
V gene: TRBV10-1
CDR3 protein: CASSLREGGEQFF

J gene: TRBJ2-3
V gene: TRBV30
CDR3 protein: CAWNGLSTDTQYF

J gene: TRBJ2-1
V gene: TRBV23-1
CDR3 protein: CASSQSLRRRGIYNEQFF

J gene: TRBJ2-7
V gene: TRBV4-2
CDR3 protein: CASSQAQGRIYEQYF

J gene: TRBJ1-2
V gene: TRBV27
CDR3 protein: CASSEVGGYGYTF

J gene: TRBJ2-7
V gene: TRBV7-8
CDR3 protein: CASSLGGLAHEQYF

J gene: TRBJ2-7
V gene: TRBV6-1
CDR3 protein: CASSATWGAYEQYF

J gene: TRBJ2-1
V gene: TRBV9
CDR3 protein: CASSPPESSSYNEQFF